This is a list of T cell receptor beta chains from one sample in a study of T cells in Graves' hyperthyroidism and ophthalmopathy. MiXCR, applied by TCRdb to the multiplex PCR reads, yields one record per CDR3 protein. Of about 320,000 distinct CDR3 sequences in the sample, roughly 15% were seen once. Sequenced sample: blood. These receptors were taken from a man aged 30-40 years with Graves' hyperthyroidism. Both conserved end residues are part of each CDR3. A D gene is named only where the DNA matches it firmly. Size is omitted from some rows. Given values are once, few, many or a class for expanded clones.

j_call: TRBJ2-5
clone_size: many
d_call: TRBD1
v_call: TRBV2
cdr3_nt: TGTGCCAGCAGTGAAGTACAGGGGGGAGAGACCCAGTACTTC
cdr3_aa: CASSEVQGGETQYF

j_call: TRBJ1-6
clone_size: few
d_call: TRBD1
v_call: TRBV2
cdr3_nt: TGTGCCAGCGGAGGCCGGGACAGGGTGAATTCACCCCTCCACTTT
cdr3_aa: CASGGRDRVNSPLHF

j_call: TRBJ1-5
clone_size: few
d_call: .
v_call: TRBV14
cdr3_nt: TGTGCCAGCCTCCCCCCCAATCAGCCCCAGCATTTT
cdr3_aa: CASLPPNQPQHF

j_call: TRBJ1-5
clone_size: .
d_call: .
v_call: TRBV9
cdr3_nt: TGTGCCAGCAGCGTACGCCTTCGCAATCAGCCCCAGCATTTT
cdr3_aa: CASSVRLRNQPQHF

j_call: TRBJ1-2
clone_size: few
d_call: .
v_call: TRBV9
cdr3_nt: TGTGCCAGCAGCGTAGCAGGGGAGCATGGCTACACCTTC
cdr3_aa: CASSVAGEHGYTF

j_call: TRBJ1-2
clone_size: .
d_call: .
v_call: TRBV13
cdr3_nt: TGTGCCAGCAGCTTAAGGGGAGGGCAGATTGGCTATGGCTACACCTTC
cdr3_aa: CASSLRGGQIGYGYTF

j_call: TRBJ2-5
clone_size: many
d_call: TRBD1
v_call: TRBV18
cdr3_nt: TGTGCCAGCTCATCGGGACAGGGGGCGCTTGAAGAGACCCAGTACTTC
cdr3_aa: CASSSGQGALEETQYF

j_call: TRBJ1-2
clone_size: many
d_call: .
v_call: TRBV10-3
cdr3_nt: TGTGCCATCAGTGAGTCGGGGGGCGGCTTCAGTGGCTACACCTTC
cdr3_aa: CAISESGGGFSGYTF

j_call: TRBJ2-1
clone_size: many
d_call: .
v_call: TRBV12-3/TRBV12-4
cdr3_nt: TGTGCCAGCAGTCCTATGGACAATGAGCAGTTCTTC
cdr3_aa: CASSPMDNEQFF

j_call: TRBJ2-2
clone_size: many
d_call: .
v_call: TRBV11-2
cdr3_nt: TGTGCCAGCAGCTTAGCCAAGGATTTAGGCCGGGAGCTGTTTTTT
cdr3_aa: CASSLAKDLGRELFF

j_call: TRBJ2-3
clone_size: many
d_call: .
v_call: TRBV6-6
cdr3_nt: TGTGCCAGCAGTTACTCGAGGTACCGGGGGCTTAGCACAGATACGCAGTATTTT
cdr3_aa: CASSYSRYRGLSTDTQYF

j_call: TRBJ2-3
clone_size: few
d_call: .
v_call: TRBV5-5
cdr3_nt: TGTGCCAGCAGCCAAACCGGGTCACCCCACGGCACAGATACGCAGTATTTT
cdr3_aa: CASSQTGSPHGTDTQYF

j_call: TRBJ2-3
clone_size: .
d_call: .
v_call: TRBV5-6
cdr3_nt: TGTGCCAGCAGCTTGGACGGGCTAGCTAGCACAGATACGCAGTATTTT
cdr3_aa: CASSLDGLASTDTQYF

j_call: TRBJ2-7
clone_size: .
d_call: .
v_call: TRBV20-1
cdr3_nt: TGCAGTGCTAGAGGGGGGATTCCCTACGAGCAGTACTTC
cdr3_aa: CSARGGIPYEQYF

j_call: TRBJ1-1
clone_size: few
d_call: .
v_call: TRBV24-1
cdr3_nt: TGTGCCACCAGTGACCCGGGACAGAACACTGAAGCTTTCTTT
cdr3_aa: CATSDPGQNTEAFF

j_call: TRBJ1-5
clone_size: many
d_call: TRBD1
v_call: TRBV2
cdr3_nt: TGTGCCAGCAGACGACAGGGTGAGGGAAATCAGCCCCAGCATTTT
cdr3_aa: CASRRQGEGNQPQHF

j_call: TRBJ1-5
clone_size: many
d_call: .
v_call: TRBV18
cdr3_nt: TGTGCCAGCTCACGTGACTATAGCAATCAGCCCCAGCATTTT
cdr3_aa: CASSRDYSNQPQHF

j_call: TRBJ1-2
clone_size: few
d_call: .
v_call: TRBV27
cdr3_nt: TGTGCCAGCACCCTCCACGGGGGCAGGAACTATGGCTACACCTTC
cdr3_aa: CASTLHGGRNYGYTF

j_call: TRBJ2-2
clone_size: many
d_call: TRBD1
v_call: TRBV2
cdr3_nt: TGTGCCAGCCAGGGACAGGGGAACACCGGGGAGCTGTTTTTT
cdr3_aa: CASQGQGNTGELFF

j_call: TRBJ2-1
clone_size: many
d_call: .
v_call: TRBV11-2
cdr3_nt: TGTGCCAGCAGCCTAAAGGGGGTCACCTACAATGAGCAGTTCTTC
cdr3_aa: CASSLKGVTYNEQFF

j_call: TRBJ2-1
clone_size: many
d_call: TRBD2
v_call: TRBV2
cdr3_nt: TGTGCCGGACTAGCGGAGAGCTCCTACAATGAGCAGTTCTTC
cdr3_aa: CAGLAESSYNEQFF

j_call: TRBJ2-1
clone_size: many
d_call: .
v_call: TRBV7-9
cdr3_nt: TGTGCCAGCAGCTTTTTGGCTTCTGAGCAGTTCTTC
cdr3_aa: CASSFLASEQFF

j_call: TRBJ2-3
clone_size: .
d_call: .
v_call: TRBV12-3/TRBV12-4
cdr3_nt: TGTGCCAGCAACCAGGGCTATGATACGCAGTATTTT
cdr3_aa: CASNQGYDTQYF

j_call: TRBJ1-4
clone_size: few
d_call: .
v_call: TRBV6-1
cdr3_nt: TGTGCCAGCAGTGTTGTACAGGCAACTAATGAAAAACTGTTTTTT
cdr3_aa: CASSVVQATNEKLFF

j_call: TRBJ1-3
clone_size: .
d_call: .
v_call: TRBV25-1
cdr3_nt: TGTGCCAGCAGTAATTCGGCTGGAAACACCATATATTTT
cdr3_aa: CASSNSAGNTIYF

j_call: TRBJ2-2
clone_size: .
d_call: TRBD1
v_call: TRBV9
cdr3_nt: TGTGCCAGCAGCGTTCCCAGGACAGGGGGATCCGGGGAGCTGTTTTTT
cdr3_aa: CASSVPRTGGSGELFF

j_call: TRBJ1-2
clone_size: many
d_call: .
v_call: TRBV2
cdr3_nt: TGTGCCAGCAGTAAAGAGACAGCAGACTATGGCTACACCTTC
cdr3_aa: CASSKETADYGYTF

j_call: TRBJ2-3
clone_size: many
d_call: .
v_call: TRBV28
cdr3_nt: TGTGCCAGCAGTTTAGGTACCGGTAGCACAGATACGCAGTATTTT
cdr3_aa: CASSLGTGSTDTQYF

j_call: TRBJ2-3
clone_size: .
d_call: .
v_call: TRBV5-6
cdr3_nt: TGTGCCAGCAGCTTACCTCCGGGGAGAACGTATTTT
cdr3_aa: CASSLPPGRTYF

j_call: TRBJ2-3
clone_size: many
d_call: .
v_call: TRBV20-1
cdr3_nt: TGCAGTGCTGCGCTGATAGATACGCAGTATTTT
cdr3_aa: CSAALIDTQYF

j_call: TRBJ2-1
clone_size: .
d_call: TRBD2
v_call: TRBV6-1
cdr3_nt: TGTGCCAGCAGGCCTCCGGGACTAGTGGTGAGTGAGCAGTTCTTC
cdr3_aa: CASRPPGLVVSEQFF

j_call: TRBJ2-1
clone_size: many
d_call: TRBD2
v_call: TRBV24-1
cdr3_nt: TGTGCCACCAGTGATGATCCGGGACTAGTAGGCGTTATTGAGCAGTTCTTC
cdr3_aa: CATSDDPGLVGVIEQFF

j_call: TRBJ2-2
clone_size: many
d_call: .
v_call: TRBV16
cdr3_nt: TGTGCCAGCAGCCAATTAGACTCCGTCACCGGGGAGCTGTTTTTT
cdr3_aa: CASSQLDSVTGELFF

j_call: TRBJ2-7
clone_size: few
d_call: .
v_call: TRBV6-1
cdr3_nt: TGTGCCAGCAGCCTCTCACCCCATCTCTCCTACGAGCAGTACTTC
cdr3_aa: CASSLSPHLSYEQYF

j_call: TRBJ2-1
clone_size: .
d_call: TRBD2
v_call: TRBV29-1
cdr3_nt: TGCAGCGTTGGTCGGACTAGATACAATGAGCAGTTCTTC
cdr3_aa: CSVGRTRYNEQFF

j_call: TRBJ2-2
clone_size: many
d_call: TRBD2
v_call: TRBV3-1
cdr3_nt: TGTGCCAGCAGACCCCTAGCGGGTGGCACCGGGGAGCTGTTTTTT
cdr3_aa: CASRPLAGGTGELFF

j_call: TRBJ2-1
clone_size: many
d_call: .
v_call: TRBV5-5
cdr3_nt: TGTGCCAGCAGCCCCTTACGGACTGTCTTGATCAGGGGCGAGTTCTTC
cdr3_aa: CASSPLRTVLIRGEFF

j_call: TRBJ2-3
clone_size: few
d_call: TRBD2
v_call: TRBV20-1
cdr3_nt: TGCAGTGCTATCCCATTACTAGCGGGAGACACAGATACGCTGTATTTT
cdr3_aa: CSAIPLLAGDTDTLYF

j_call: TRBJ2-7
clone_size: many
d_call: TRBD2
v_call: TRBV9
cdr3_nt: TGTGCCAGCAGCAGGCTAGCGGGCAGCTCCTACGAGCAGTACTTC
cdr3_aa: CASSRLAGSSYEQYF

j_call: TRBJ1-6
clone_size: few
d_call: TRBD1
v_call: TRBV16
cdr3_nt: TGTGCCAGCAGCAACCGGGACAGGGGGCGCGGGAATTCACCCCTCCACTTT
cdr3_aa: CASSNRDRGRGNSPLHF

j_call: TRBJ1-4
clone_size: many
d_call: .
v_call: TRBV7-2
cdr3_nt: TGTGCCAGCAGCTTGACAAATGAAAAACTGTTTTTT
cdr3_aa: CASSLTNEKLFF

j_call: TRBJ2-7
clone_size: many
d_call: .
v_call: TRBV15
cdr3_nt: TGTGCCACCAGCAGACAGACCGGGGCCCTATCCTACGAGCAGTACTTC
cdr3_aa: CATSRQTGALSYEQYF

j_call: TRBJ2-7
clone_size: many
d_call: .
v_call: TRBV19
cdr3_nt: TGTGCCAGTAGTATATCTGCGGGCCGTGCCTACGAGCAGTACTTC
cdr3_aa: CASSISAGRAYEQYF

j_call: TRBJ1-1
clone_size: many
d_call: .
v_call: TRBV12-3/TRBV12-4
cdr3_nt: TGTGCCAGCACCCTGCGGGGGAACACTGAAGCTTTCTTT
cdr3_aa: CASTLRGNTEAFF

j_call: TRBJ1-4
clone_size: .
d_call: .
v_call: TRBV20-1
cdr3_nt: TGCAGTGCTACTAAGACAGAGTACGGTGAAAAACTGTTTTTT
cdr3_aa: CSATKTEYGEKLFF

j_call: TRBJ1-6
clone_size: many
d_call: TRBD1
v_call: TRBV27
cdr3_nt: TGTGCCAGCAGTGGGGACAGATACTCACCCCTCCACTTT
cdr3_aa: CASSGDRYSPLHF

j_call: TRBJ2-5
clone_size: many
d_call: .
v_call: TRBV28
cdr3_nt: TGTGCCAGCAGTTTATATAGGGCGCGGGGGACCCAGTACTTC
cdr3_aa: CASSLYRARGTQYF

j_call: TRBJ2-1
clone_size: once
d_call: TRBD1
v_call: TRBV7-2
cdr3_nt: TGTGCCAGCAGCCCGGGATTGAGGGGGCGCAGGGCGAAGGAGCAGTTCTTC
cdr3_aa: CASSPGLRGRRAKEQFF

j_call: TRBJ2-7
clone_size: few
d_call: .
v_call: TRBV12-3/TRBV12-4
cdr3_nt: TGTGCCAGCAGTTTGGGATGGATGCGAGTGCAGTACTTC
cdr3_aa: CASSLGWMRVQYF

j_call: TRBJ2-5
clone_size: many
d_call: .
v_call: TRBV5-1
cdr3_nt: TGCGCCAGCAGCTTGGAAGCGGGCAAGGGAGAGACCCAGTACTTC
cdr3_aa: CASSLEAGKGETQYF

j_call: TRBJ1-2
clone_size: .
d_call: .
v_call: TRBV7-2
cdr3_nt: TGTGCCAGCAGCTTAGGAGGCAGCCAGGATGGCTACACCTTC
cdr3_aa: CASSLGGSQDGYTF

j_call: TRBJ2-7
clone_size: many
d_call: TRBD2
v_call: TRBV5-1
cdr3_nt: TGCGCCAGCAGGTCGGTGGGAGGGCTAGACGAGCAGTACTTC
cdr3_aa: CASRSVGGLDEQYF

j_call: TRBJ1-2
clone_size: many
d_call: .
v_call: TRBV28
cdr3_nt: TGTGCCAGCAGATTTGGCTACACCTTC
cdr3_aa: CASRFGYTF

j_call: TRBJ2-1
clone_size: few
d_call: TRBD1
v_call: TRBV14
cdr3_nt: TGTGCCAGCAGCCAAGACTTCTTCACCGGGACAGGGGCCTACAATGAGCAGTTCTTC
cdr3_aa: CASSQDFFTGTGAYNEQFF

j_call: TRBJ2-2
clone_size: many
d_call: .
v_call: TRBV5-1
cdr3_nt: TGCGCCAGCAGCTTCGGAGCCACCGGGGAGCTGTTTTTT
cdr3_aa: CASSFGATGELFF

j_call: TRBJ2-3
clone_size: many
d_call: .
v_call: TRBV6-1
cdr3_nt: TGTGCCAGCAGTGAAAGCGTTGATACGCAGTATTTT
cdr3_aa: CASSESVDTQYF

j_call: TRBJ2-7
clone_size: few
d_call: TRBD1
v_call: TRBV4-3
cdr3_nt: TGCGCCAGCAGCCAAGATGGGACAGGGGTCGCCTACGAGCAGTACTTC
cdr3_aa: CASSQDGTGVAYEQYF

j_call: TRBJ2-3
clone_size: many
d_call: .
v_call: TRBV29-1
cdr3_nt: TGCAGCGTTCTGACGGCTAGCACAGATACGCAGTATTTT
cdr3_aa: CSVLTASTDTQYF